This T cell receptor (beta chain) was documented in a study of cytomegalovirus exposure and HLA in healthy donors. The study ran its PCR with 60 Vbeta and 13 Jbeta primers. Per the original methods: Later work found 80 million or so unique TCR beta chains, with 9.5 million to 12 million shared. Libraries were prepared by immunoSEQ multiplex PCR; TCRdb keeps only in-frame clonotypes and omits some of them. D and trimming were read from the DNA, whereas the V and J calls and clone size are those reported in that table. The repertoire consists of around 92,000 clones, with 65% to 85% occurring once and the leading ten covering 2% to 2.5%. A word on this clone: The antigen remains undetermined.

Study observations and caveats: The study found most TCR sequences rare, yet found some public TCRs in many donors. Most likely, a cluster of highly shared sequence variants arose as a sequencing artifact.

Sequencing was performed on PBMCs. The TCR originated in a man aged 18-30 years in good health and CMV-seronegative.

The CDR3 reads CASSPGQTEAFF. In DNA, the CDR3 is TGTGCCAGCAGTCCAGGTCAAACTGAAGCTTTCTTT. This sequence joins TRBV6-5 and TRBJ1-1; D unresolved. CDR1 and CDR2 from the germline V gene are MNHEY and SVGAGI. The V and J ends lost 5 bases and 5 bases respectively, with 9 bases between them. The CDR3 is 12 amino acids.